This T cell receptor (beta chain) originates from a study of blood T cell repertoires in COVID-19. Across the whole study: Donors in the United States, Italy and Spain gave samples during acute or convalescent COVID-19. T cells, B-cell-depleted T cells, or PBMCs provided the cDNA or gDNA that served as material.

Between the trimmed V and J ends, which lost 0 bases and 5 bases, there was a span of 19 bases. This CDR3 has 17 amino acids. From germline, CDR1 is SGDLS and CDR2 YYNGEE. As processed by the authors: The authors estimated nucleated cell counts from reference gene primer amplification. Sequencing was performed with immunoSEQ multiplex PCR; in TCRdb, only in-frame clones are kept and a portion is missing. V, J and clone size derive from that table, while D and trimming were established from the DNA sequence. The sample gives fewer than 80,000 clones, about 85% of which show up once; approximately 10% is in the top ten.

The receptor was derived from a human donor in a cohort sampled during active COVID-19. Sequencing was carried out using peripheral blood. The chain combines TRBV9 with TRBJ2-3; maybe TRBD2 (5 bases). The CDR3 region has the DNA TGTGCCAGCAGCGTAGCTACGGGCAGCGGAGCCAGAGATACGCAGTATTTT. Translated: CASSVATGSGARDTQYF.